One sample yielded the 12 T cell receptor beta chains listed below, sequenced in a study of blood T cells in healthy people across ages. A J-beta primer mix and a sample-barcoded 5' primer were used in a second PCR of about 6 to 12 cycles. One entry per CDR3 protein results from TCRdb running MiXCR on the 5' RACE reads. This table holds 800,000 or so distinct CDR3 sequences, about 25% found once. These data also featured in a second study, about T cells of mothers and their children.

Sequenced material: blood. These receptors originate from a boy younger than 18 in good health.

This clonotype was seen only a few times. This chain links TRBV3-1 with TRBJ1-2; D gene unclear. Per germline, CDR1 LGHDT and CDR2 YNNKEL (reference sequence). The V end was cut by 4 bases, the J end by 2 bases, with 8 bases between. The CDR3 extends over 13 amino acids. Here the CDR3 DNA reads TGTGCCAGCAGCCGGGAGGGAAACTATGGCTACACCTTC. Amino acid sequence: CASSREGNYGYTF.

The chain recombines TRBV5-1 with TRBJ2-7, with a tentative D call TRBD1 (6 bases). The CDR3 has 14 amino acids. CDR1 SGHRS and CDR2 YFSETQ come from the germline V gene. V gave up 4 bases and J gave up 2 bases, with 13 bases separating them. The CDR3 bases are TGCGCCAGCAGCCGGGACACCCAAACCTACGAGCAGTACTTC. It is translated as CASSRDTQTYEQYF.

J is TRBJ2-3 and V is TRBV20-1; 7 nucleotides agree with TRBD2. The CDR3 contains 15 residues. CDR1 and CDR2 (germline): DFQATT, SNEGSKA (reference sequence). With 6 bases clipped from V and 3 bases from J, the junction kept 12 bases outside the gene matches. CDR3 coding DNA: TGCAGTGCGACCGGACTGCGGGGGATAACAGATACGCAGTATTTT. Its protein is CSATGLRGITDTQYF.

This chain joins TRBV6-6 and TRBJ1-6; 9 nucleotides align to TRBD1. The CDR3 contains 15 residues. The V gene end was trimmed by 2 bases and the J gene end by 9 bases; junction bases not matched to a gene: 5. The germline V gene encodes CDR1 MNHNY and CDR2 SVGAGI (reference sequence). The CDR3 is CASSYVGDRASPLHF. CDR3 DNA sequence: TGTGCCAGCAGTTACGTTGGGGACAGGGCTTCACCCCTCCACTTT.

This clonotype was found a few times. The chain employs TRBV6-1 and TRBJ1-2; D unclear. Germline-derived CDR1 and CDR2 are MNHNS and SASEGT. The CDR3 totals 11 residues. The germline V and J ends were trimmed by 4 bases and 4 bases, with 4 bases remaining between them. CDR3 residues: CASSGTYGYTF. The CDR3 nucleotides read TGTGCCAGCAGTGGGACCTATGGCTACACCTTC.

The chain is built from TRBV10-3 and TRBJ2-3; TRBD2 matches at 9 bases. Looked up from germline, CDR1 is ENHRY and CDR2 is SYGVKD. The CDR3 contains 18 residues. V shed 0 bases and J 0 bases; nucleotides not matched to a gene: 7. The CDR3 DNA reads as TGTGCCATCAGTGAGTCGCCTAGCGGGATTGGTAGCACAGATACGCAGTATTTT. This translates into CAISESPSGIGSTDTQYF.

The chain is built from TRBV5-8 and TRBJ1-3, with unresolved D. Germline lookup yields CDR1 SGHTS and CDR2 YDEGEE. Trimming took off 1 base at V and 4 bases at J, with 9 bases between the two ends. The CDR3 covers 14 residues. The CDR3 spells CASSLWNSGNTIYF. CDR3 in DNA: TGTGCCAGCAGCTTGTGGAACAGCGGAAACACCATATATTTT.

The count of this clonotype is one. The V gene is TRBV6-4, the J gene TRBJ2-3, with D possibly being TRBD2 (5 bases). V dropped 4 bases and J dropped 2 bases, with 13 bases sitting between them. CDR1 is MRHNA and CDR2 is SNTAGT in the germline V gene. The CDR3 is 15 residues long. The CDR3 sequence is CASSVEGSPTDTQYF. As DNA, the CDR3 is TGTGCCAGCAGTGTTGAAGGGAGCCCCACAGATACGCAGTATTTT.

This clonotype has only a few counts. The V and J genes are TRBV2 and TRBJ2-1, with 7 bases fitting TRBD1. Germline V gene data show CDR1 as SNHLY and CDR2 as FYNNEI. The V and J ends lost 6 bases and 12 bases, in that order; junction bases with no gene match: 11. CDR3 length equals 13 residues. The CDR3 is CASSKNRGGAQFF. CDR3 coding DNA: TGTGCCAGCAGCAAAAACAGGGGCGGTGCGCAGTTCTTC.

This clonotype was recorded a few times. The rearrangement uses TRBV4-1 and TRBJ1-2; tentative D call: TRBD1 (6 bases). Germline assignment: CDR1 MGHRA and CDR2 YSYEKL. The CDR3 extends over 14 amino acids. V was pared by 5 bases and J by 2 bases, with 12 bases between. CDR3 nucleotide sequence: TGCGCCAGCAGCGAAGGGGGGGCCAACTATGGCTACACCTTC. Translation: CASSEGGANYGYTF.

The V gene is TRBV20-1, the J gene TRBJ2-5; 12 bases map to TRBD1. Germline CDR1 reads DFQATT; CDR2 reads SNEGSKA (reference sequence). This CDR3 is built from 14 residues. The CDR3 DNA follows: TGCAGCTCGGGACAGGGGGCCTATGGGGAGACCCAGTACTTC. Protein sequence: CSSGQGAYGETQYF.

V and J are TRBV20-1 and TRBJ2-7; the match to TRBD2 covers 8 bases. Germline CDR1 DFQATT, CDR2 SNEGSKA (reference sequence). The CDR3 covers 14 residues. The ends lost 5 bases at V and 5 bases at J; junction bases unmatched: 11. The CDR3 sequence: CSADSGIRGNEQYF. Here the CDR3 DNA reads TGCAGTGCTGATAGCGGGATTAGAGGAAACGAGCAGTACTTC.